Listed below are T cell receptor beta chains from one sample, sequenced in a study of blood T cell repertoires in COVID-19. Sequencing used immunoSEQ multiplex PCR; TCRdb keeps in-frame clones, though not all of them. The sample carries approximately 250,000 clones, roughly four fifths recorded once. The sample was peripheral blood. These TCRs come from a woman aged 50 to 60 with acute or convalescent COVID-19. Each CDR3 is given with its conserved first and last residue. A D gene is named only where the DNA matches it firmly. Size tells how often a clone was seen (once, few, many) or the class of an expanded clone, and some rows leave it out.

CDR3 length	J gene	V gene	D gene	clone size	CDR3 DNA	CDR3 protein
14	TRBJ1-2	TRBV19	-	-	TGTGCCAGTAGTATCAAGGGGCGAAACTATGGCTACACCTTC	CASSIKGRNYGYTF
17	TRBJ1-2	TRBV5-8	TRBD1	-	TGTGCCAGCAGCTTGGTACTCGGACAGGGGGCGTTGAGAGGCTACACCTTC	CASSLVLGQGALRGYTF
14	TRBJ2-7	TRBV21-1	-	-	TGTGCCAGCAGCAAACGTACAGGGGTGTTCGAGCAGTACTTC	CASSKRTGVFEQYF
14	TRBJ1-4	TRBV6-5	-	-	TGTGCCAGCAGTTACCGTGGAGGTCGTGAAAAACTGTTTTTT	CASSYRGGREKLFF
17	TRBJ1-2	TRBV5-1	TRBD1	-	TGCGCCAGCAGCTCGGGACAGCCCCTCGGCGCGGACTATGGCTACACCTTC	CASSSGQPLGADYGYTF
16	TRBJ2-1	TRBV19	TRBD2	-	TGTGCCAGTAGTATAGGAAGGACTAGCCGAGGGCATGAGCAGTTCTTC	CASSIGRTSRGHEQFF
17	TRBJ1-1	TRBV27	-	-	TGTGCCAGCAGTTTGATGGGGGCTAGTGTCGGGAACACTGAAGCTTTCTTT	CASSLMGASVGNTEAFF
14	TRBJ1-5	TRBV28	-	-	TGTGCCAGCAGCTTGGGGGGAAACTATCAGCCCCAGCATTTT	CASSLGGNYQPQHF
17	TRBJ2-3	TRBV9	TRBD1	-	TGTGCCAGCAGCCCGCGCACCGGGACAGGGAGCACAGATACGCAGTATTTT	CASSPRTGTGSTDTQYF
14	TRBJ1-1	TRBV30	TRBD1	-	TGTGCCTGGGTCAGGGGGCCTATGAACACTGAAGCTTTCTTT	CAWVRGPMNTEAFF
15	TRBJ2-7	TRBV19	TRBD1	-	TGTGCCAGTAGATCCCGAACAGGGGACTCCTACGAGCAGTACTTC	CASRSRTGDSYEQYF
14	TRBJ1-3	TRBV30	-	-	TGTGCCTGGAGTCCCGACTCCTCTGGAAACACCATATATTTT	CAWSPDSSGNTIYF
16	TRBJ2-3	TRBV9	-	-	TGTGCCAGCAGCGTAGTCGGCGGGTTGGCCACAGATACGCAGTATTTT	CASSVVGGLATDTQYF
13	TRBJ2-1	TRBV10-3	-	-	TGTGCCATCAGTGTTCAGGGAAGCAATGAGCAGTTCTTC	CAISVQGSNEQFF
10	TRBJ1-1	TRBV20-1	-	-	TGCAGTGCTCTGTCCACTGAAGCTTTCTTT	CSALSTEAFF
20	TRBJ2-5	TRBV5-1	TRBD2	-	TGCGCCAGCAGCTTGGCGGGATTGAGGACTAGCGGGAGGGCCTGGGAGACCCAGTACTTC	CASSLAGLRTSGRAWETQYF
14	TRBJ2-3	TRBV30	-	-	TGTGCCTGGAGTGTACAGGGATCAGGGGATACGCAGTATTTT	CAWSVQGSGDTQYF
15	TRBJ2-2	TRBV4-1	TRBD1	-	TGCGCCAGCAGCCAAATAGACAGGGTGGTCGGGGAGCTGTTTTTT	CASSQIDRVVGELFF
14	TRBJ2-3	TRBV7-3	TRBD2	-	TGTGCCAGCAGCACTGGACTAGACACAGATACGCAGTATTTT	CASSTGLDTDTQYF
17	TRBJ2-4	TRBV27	-	-	TGTGCCAGCAGTTTACTGTCCCAGGGGAGTCATGGAAACATTCAGTACTTC	CASSLLSQGSHGNIQYF
16	TRBJ1-5	TRBV27	-	-	TGTGCCAGCAGTTTTAAGGGCAGGGGAAGCAATCAGCCCCAGCATTTT	CASSFKGRGSNQPQHF
16	TRBJ1-5	TRBV28	-	-	TGTGCCAGCAGTCCCACTCTTTCGGAGGGCAATCAGCCCCAGCATTTT	CASSPTLSEGNQPQHF
16	TRBJ1-4	TRBV28	TRBD1	once	TGTGCCAGCAGTCCGCCGGGACAGGGAATAGGTGAAAAACTGTTTTTT	CASSPPGQGIGEKLFF
15	TRBJ2-3	TRBV15	-	few	TGTGCCACCAGCAGAGATCGCGGGGTCACAGATACGCAGTATTTT	CATSRDRGVTDTQYF
18	TRBJ1-3	TRBV7-2	-	-	TGTGCCAGCAGCTTAGATGCGGGCAGCGCCCGCTCTGGAAACACCATATATTTT	CASSLDAGSARSGNTIYF
15	TRBJ2-1	TRBV20-1	TRBD2	-	TGCAGTGCTAGTCAAGGGACTAGCGGATACAATGAGCAGTTCTTC	CSASQGTSGYNEQFF
14	TRBJ1-5	TRBV2	-	-	TGTGCCAGCAGTCGGACGGGGATCAATCAGCCCCAGCATTTT	CASSRTGINQPQHF
14	TRBJ1-1	TRBV5-4	-	-	TGTGCCAGCAGCTTGGTAACAGGTGGAACTGAAGCTTTCTTT	CASSLVTGGTEAFF